A selection of T cell receptor beta chains follows, all from one sample in a study of blood T cell repertoires in COVID-19. Data came from immunoSEQ multiplex PCR; TCRdb stores just in-frame clones and leaves some out. The data hold fewer than 150,000 clones, with roughly 72% observed a single time. Material for sequencing was peripheral blood. The receptors derive from a human donor in a cohort sampled during active COVID-19. Each CDR3 is given with its conserved first and last residue. Each record gives: clone size, D gene, J gene, V gene, CDR3 protein, CDR3 DNA. A D gene is named only where the DNA matches it firmly. The listing skips clone size in some rows; elsewhere it reads once, few, many or a size class.

clone size: many
D gene: .
J gene: TRBJ1-6
V gene: TRBV6-5
CDR3 protein: CASIAVINSPLHF
CDR3 DNA: TGTGCCAGCATCGCAGTCATTAATTCACCCCTCCACTTT

clone size: .
D gene: TRBD1
J gene: TRBJ1-2
V gene: TRBV9
CDR3 protein: CASSVTGTEGYTF
CDR3 DNA: TGTGCCAGCAGCGTAACCGGGACAGAAGGCTACACCTTC

clone size: few
D gene: TRBD1
J gene: TRBJ2-1
V gene: TRBV5-4
CDR3 protein: CASSSNTGDEQFF
CDR3 DNA: TGTGCCAGCAGCTCCAATACAGGGGATGAGCAGTTCTTC

clone size: .
D gene: .
J gene: TRBJ2-7
V gene: TRBV15
CDR3 protein: CATSRDRTYEQYF
CDR3 DNA: TGTGCCACCAGCAGAGACAGAACCTACGAGCAGTACTTC

clone size: .
D gene: TRBD2
J gene: TRBJ2-5
V gene: TRBV3-1/TRBV3-2
CDR3 protein: CASSQDDRLAGEKTQYF
CDR3 DNA: TGTGCCAGCAGCCAAGATGATCGACTAGCGGGGGAAAAGACCCAGTACTTC

clone size: .
D gene: .
J gene: TRBJ2-3
V gene: TRBV23-1
CDR3 protein: CASSDRGWDTQYF
CDR3 DNA: TGCGCCAGCAGTGACCGGGGGTGGGATACGCAGTATTTT

clone size: .
D gene: TRBD1
J gene: TRBJ1-2
V gene: TRBV27
CDR3 protein: CASGRQGLHGYTF
CDR3 DNA: TGTGCCAGCGGTAGACAGGGACTTCATGGCTACACCTTC

clone size: .
D gene: .
J gene: TRBJ2-7
V gene: TRBV28
CDR3 protein: CASSFGGGTYEQYF
CDR3 DNA: TGTGCCAGCAGTTTCGGCGGCGGCACGTACGAGCAGTACTTC

clone size: .
D gene: .
J gene: TRBJ1-2
V gene: TRBV28
CDR3 protein: CASSPLRGSSNYGYTF
CDR3 DNA: TGTGCCAGCAGTCCTCTCAGGGGTTCCTCTAACTATGGCTACACCTTC

clone size: .
D gene: TRBD2
J gene: TRBJ2-3
V gene: TRBV5-4
CDR3 protein: CASSLRVRTSGATDTQYF
CDR3 DNA: TGTGCCAGCAGCTTAAGGGTCAGGACTAGCGGGGCTACAGATACGCAGTATTTT

clone size: .
D gene: .
J gene: TRBJ2-7
V gene: TRBV10-1
CDR3 protein: CASSAGAHSEQYF
CDR3 DNA: TGCGCCAGCAGTGCTGGGGCGCATAGCGAGCAGTACTTC

clone size: once
D gene: .
J gene: TRBJ2-7
V gene: TRBV7-9
CDR3 protein: CASSSTSEQYF
CDR3 DNA: TGTGCCAGCAGCTCCACGAGCGAGCAGTACTTC

clone size: .
D gene: TRBD1
J gene: TRBJ2-5
V gene: TRBV5-6
CDR3 protein: CASSWGGTGGFGGETQYF
CDR3 DNA: TGTGCCAGCAGCTGGGGCGGGACAGGGGGCTTCGGAGGGGAGACCCAGTACTTC

clone size: .
D gene: .
J gene: TRBJ1-2
V gene: TRBV3-1/TRBV3-2
CDR3 protein: CASSQGLEGDYGYTF
CDR3 DNA: TGTGCCAGCAGCCAAGGTTTAGAGGGAGATTATGGCTACACCTTC

clone size: .
D gene: TRBD1
J gene: TRBJ2-7
V gene: TRBV3-1/TRBV3-2
CDR3 protein: CASSQQTGGSYEQYF
CDR3 DNA: TGTGCCAGCAGCCAACAGACAGGGGGTTCCTACGAGCAGTACTTC

clone size: .
D gene: .
J gene: TRBJ2-6
V gene: TRBV2
CDR3 protein: CASSEALMSSGANVLTF
CDR3 DNA: TGTGCCAGCAGTGAAGCCCTGATGAGCTCTGGGGCCAACGTCCTGACTTTC

clone size: .
D gene: .
J gene: TRBJ1-4
V gene: TRBV5-6
CDR3 protein: CASSLEGIDEKLFF
CDR3 DNA: TGTGCCAGCAGCTTGGAGGGGATCGATGAAAAACTGTTTTTT

clone size: .
D gene: .
J gene: TRBJ2-5
V gene: TRBV27
CDR3 protein: CASSLTMIGGTQYF
CDR3 DNA: TGTGCCAGCAGTTTAACTATGATTGGCGGGACCCAGTACTTC

clone size: .
D gene: .
J gene: TRBJ1-1
V gene: TRBV5-6
CDR3 protein: CASSLEVGDTEAFF
CDR3 DNA: TGTGCCAGCAGCTTGGAGGTCGGGGACACTGAAGCTTTCTTT

clone size: .
D gene: TRBD2
J gene: TRBJ2-3
V gene: TRBV3-1/TRBV3-2
CDR3 protein: CASSQDHGDYTDTQYF
CDR3 DNA: TGTGCCAGCAGCCAAGATCACGGGGACTACACAGATACGCAGTATTTT

clone size: few
D gene: TRBD1
J gene: TRBJ2-3
V gene: TRBV7-8
CDR3 protein: CASSPDRGRTDTQYF
CDR3 DNA: TGTGCCAGCAGCCCGGACAGGGGACGCACAGATACGCAGTATTTT

clone size: .
D gene: .
J gene: TRBJ1-1
V gene: TRBV5-5
CDR3 protein: CASSFAGTSWTEAFF
CDR3 DNA: TGTGCCAGCAGCTTCGCCGGGACAAGTTGGACTGAAGCTTTCTTT

clone size: .
D gene: .
J gene: TRBJ2-3
V gene: TRBV28
CDR3 protein: CASSSSRTRSTDTQYF
CDR3 DNA: TGTGCCAGCAGTTCATCCCGGACAAGGAGCACAGATACGCAGTATTTT

clone size: .
D gene: TRBD1
J gene: TRBJ1-1
V gene: TRBV28
CDR3 protein: CASGVFRQGGTEAFF
CDR3 DNA: TGTGCCAGCGGGGTTTTTAGACAGGGAGGAACTGAAGCTTTCTTT

clone size: .
D gene: TRBD2
J gene: TRBJ2-3
V gene: TRBV5-1
CDR3 protein: CASSPLRGGEPTDTQYF
CDR3 DNA: TGCGCCAGCAGCCCCCTCCGGGGAGGGGAACCCACAGATACGCAGTATTTT

clone size: .
D gene: TRBD2
J gene: TRBJ2-1
V gene: TRBV7-8
CDR3 protein: CASSFLAGSYNEQFF
CDR3 DNA: TGTGCCAGCAGCTTTCTAGCGGGGAGCTACAATGAGCAGTTCTTC

clone size: .
D gene: .
J gene: TRBJ1-4
V gene: TRBV19
CDR3 protein: CASGGVAEKLFF
CDR3 DNA: TGTGCCAGTGGAGGAGTGGCTGAAAAACTGTTTTTT

clone size: few
D gene: .
J gene: TRBJ2-3
V gene: TRBV11-2
CDR3 protein: CASSFGGPVPADTQYF
CDR3 DNA: TGTGCCAGCAGCTTCGGGGGGCCGGTTCCTGCAGATACGCAGTATTTT

clone size: .
D gene: .
J gene: TRBJ2-3
V gene: TRBV11-3
CDR3 protein: CASSRRQGSDTQYF
CDR3 DNA: TGTGCCAGCAGCCGAAGGCAGGGGTCAGATACGCAGTATTTT

clone size: .
D gene: .
J gene: TRBJ1-2
V gene: TRBV6-1
CDR3 protein: CASSETFRVYGYTF
CDR3 DNA: TGTGCCAGCAGTGAAACTTTCAGGGTATATGGCTACACCTTC

clone size: .
D gene: .
J gene: TRBJ1-3
V gene: TRBV5-1
CDR3 protein: CASSQGISGNTIYF
CDR3 DNA: TGCGCCAGCAGCCAGGGAATCTCTGGAAACACCATATATTTT

clone size: .
D gene: .
J gene: TRBJ1-2
V gene: TRBV9
CDR3 protein: CASSGLRSQGRGNYGYTF
CDR3 DNA: TGTGCCAGCAGCGGTCTACGCTCACAGGGTCGGGGTAACTATGGCTACACCTTC

clone size: .
D gene: TRBD1
J gene: TRBJ1-3
V gene: TRBV28
CDR3 protein: CASSSGQGVSISGNTIYF
CDR3 DNA: TGTGCCAGCAGCTCGGGACAGGGGGTAAGCATCTCTGGAAACACCATATATTTT

clone size: .
D gene: TRBD1
J gene: TRBJ1-2
V gene: TRBV6-5
CDR3 protein: CASTGQGLGGYTF
CDR3 DNA: TGTGCCAGCACGGGACAGGGGCTTGGGGGCTACACCTTC

clone size: .
D gene: TRBD2
J gene: TRBJ2-3
V gene: TRBV9
CDR3 protein: CASSVLAGGPTDTQYF
CDR3 DNA: TGTGCCAGCAGCGTACTAGCGGGGGGACCCACAGATACGCAGTATTTT

clone size: once
D gene: .
J gene: TRBJ1-2
V gene: TRBV5-6
CDR3 protein: CASSFNPGYYGYTF
CDR3 DNA: TGTGCCAGCAGCTTTAACCCGGGATACTATGGCTACACCTTC

clone size: .
D gene: .
J gene: TRBJ1-4
V gene: TRBV5-1
CDR3 protein: CASSWAPTGLSTNEKLFF
CDR3 DNA: TGCGCCAGCAGCTGGGCCCCGACGGGACTTTCAACTAATGAAAAACTGTTTTTT

clone size: .
D gene: .
J gene: TRBJ1-2
V gene: TRBV30
CDR3 protein: CACSGGSNYGYTF
CDR3 DNA: TGTGCCTGCAGCGGCGGTTCCAACTATGGCTACACCTTC

clone size: few
D gene: .
J gene: TRBJ1-2
V gene: TRBV30
CDR3 protein: CAWSAPMSYGYTF
CDR3 DNA: TGTGCCTGGAGTGCCCCGATGAGCTATGGCTACACCTTC

clone size: .
D gene: TRBD1
J gene: TRBJ2-7
V gene: TRBV28
CDR3 protein: CASSPSGTGGYEQYF
CDR3 DNA: TGTGCCAGCAGTCCGAGTGGGACAGGCGGCTACGAGCAGTACTTC

clone size: .
D gene: .
J gene: TRBJ2-7
V gene: TRBV19
CDR3 protein: CASSITPSYEQYF
CDR3 DNA: TGTGCCAGTAGTATAACACCTTCCTACGAGCAGTACTTC

clone size: .
D gene: .
J gene: TRBJ1-3
V gene: TRBV29-1
CDR3 protein: CSALPSGNTIYF
CDR3 DNA: TGCAGCGCACTTCCCTCTGGAAACACCATATATTTT

clone size: .
D gene: .
J gene: TRBJ1-2
V gene: TRBV5-6
CDR3 protein: CASSFSVGGYTF
CDR3 DNA: TGTGCCAGCAGCTTTTCCGTGGGCGGCTACACCTTC

clone size: .
D gene: .
J gene: TRBJ2-1
V gene: TRBV5-1
CDR3 protein: CASSLPESPYNEQFF
CDR3 DNA: TGCGCCAGCAGCTTGCCCGAGTCGCCCTACAATGAGCAGTTCTTC

clone size: .
D gene: TRBD1
J gene: TRBJ2-7
V gene: TRBV2
CDR3 protein: CYSRDRGYEQYF
CDR3 DNA: TGTTACAGCCGGGACAGGGGGTACGAGCAGTACTTC

clone size: .
D gene: TRBD1
J gene: TRBJ2-7
V gene: TRBV5-6
CDR3 protein: CASSWGQPFEQYF
CDR3 DNA: TGTGCCAGCAGCTGGGGACAGCCTTTCGAGCAGTACTTC

clone size: .
D gene: TRBD2
J gene: TRBJ2-1
V gene: TRBV5-4
CDR3 protein: CASSPPSGRDSYNEQFF
CDR3 DNA: TGTGCCAGCAGCCCCCCTAGCGGGCGGGACTCCTACAATGAGCAGTTCTTC

clone size: .
D gene: TRBD1
J gene: TRBJ1-6
V gene: TRBV2
CDR3 protein: CASSGQGPESPLHF
CDR3 DNA: TGTGCCAGCAGTGGACAGGGGCCAGAGTCACCCCTCCACTTT

clone size: few
D gene: TRBD1
J gene: TRBJ2-3
V gene: TRBV4-1
CDR3 protein: CASSQFGQGEDTQYF
CDR3 DNA: TGCGCCAGCAGCCAGTTCGGACAGGGCGAAGATACGCAGTATTTT